This TCR beta chain is from a study of T cell responses to AZD1222 COVID-19 vaccine. Findings and limits, study-wide: Epitopes outside B.1.351 and B.1.1.7 mutated regions reportedly drew nearly half of spike TCRs. Only after the peak T cell response were repertoires sampled. With dominance at 160-218 and 743-854, vaccine-associated CD4 TCRs spanned spike.

Libraries were prepared by immunoSEQ multiplex PCR; TCRdb keeps only in-frame clonotypes and omits some of them. The sample consists of about 100,000 clones, about nine tenths of them appearing once. About this clone itself: Its antigen is undetermined.

This CDR3 has 13 residues. Germline V gives CDR1 LNHNV, CDR2 YYDKDF (reference sequence). Trimming at V came to 6 bases and at J to 1 base, leaving 1 base not matched to a gene. This TCR was recovered from an adult in good health. The sequencing used peripheral blood, collected on day 0 of AZD1222 vaccination. The chain is built from TRBV15 and TRBJ1-1; 8 bases map to TRBD1. This chain's CDR3 is CATRGTGNTEAFF. In DNA form, the CDR3 reads TGTGCCACCAGGGGGACAGGGAACACTGAAGCTTTCTTT.